The clone carrying this TCR beta chain was observed at least ten times. No antigen is known for it. MiXCR, run by TCRdb on the 5' RACE reads, gives a single entry per CDR3 protein. The data contain approximately 110,000 distinct CDR3 sequences, under 8.5% of them singletons. This sample stems from a study of T cells after yellow fever vaccination. V trimming: 1 base; J trimming: 4 bases; junction bases outside the gene matches: 0. Germline assignment: CDR1 KGHSH and CDR2 LQKENI. The CDR3 length is 14 residues. Findings of the study overall: A small proportion of clonotypes was detected in both the CD4 and CD8 compartments.

This chain uses TRBV18 with TRBJ1-2; the match to TRBD1 covers 10 bases. The TCR originated in a man between 18 and 35 years old who received the YFV17D yellow fever vaccine. Sequenced material: CD4+ T cells sorted from PBMCs, taken around 10 days after the first yellow fever vaccination. DNA of the CDR3: TGTGCCAGCTCACCACGGACAGGGGGCTATGGCTACACCTTC. Its protein product is CASSPRTGGYGYTF.